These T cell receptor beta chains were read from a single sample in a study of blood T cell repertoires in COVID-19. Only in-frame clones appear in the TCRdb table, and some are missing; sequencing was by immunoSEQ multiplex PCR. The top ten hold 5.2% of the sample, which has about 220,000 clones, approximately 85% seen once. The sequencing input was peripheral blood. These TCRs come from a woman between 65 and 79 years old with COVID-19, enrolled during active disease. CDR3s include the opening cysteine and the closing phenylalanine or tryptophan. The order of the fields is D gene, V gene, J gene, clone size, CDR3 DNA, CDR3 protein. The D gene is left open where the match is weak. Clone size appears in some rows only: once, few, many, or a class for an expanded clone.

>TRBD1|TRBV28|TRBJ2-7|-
TGTGCCAGCAGCCCTCCGGGACAGGGACTATACGAGCAGTACTTC
CASSPPGQGLYEQYF
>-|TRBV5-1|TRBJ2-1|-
TGCGCCAGCAGGTGGACAGAGGAGTACAATGAGCAGTTCTTC
CASRWTEEYNEQFF
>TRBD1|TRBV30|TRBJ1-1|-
TGTGCCTGGAGTCCCCCCGGGACAGCGAACACTGAAGCTTTCTTT
CAWSPPGTANTEAFF
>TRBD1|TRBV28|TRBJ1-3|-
TGTGCCAGCAGCCCGGGACAGGTCATCTCTGGAAACACCATATATTTT
CASSPGQVISGNTIYF
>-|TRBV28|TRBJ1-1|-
TGTGCCAGCAGTTTATTAGCAGGAGGATTTGACACTGAAGCTTTCTTT
CASSLLAGGFDTEAFF
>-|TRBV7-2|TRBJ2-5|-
TGTGCCAGCAGCTTAGTGCGGCCCCGGGAGACCCAGTACTTC
CASSLVRPRETQYF
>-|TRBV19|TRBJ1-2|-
TGTGCCAGTAGTACGGGAGATGGGGGCTACACCTTC
CASSTGDGGYTF
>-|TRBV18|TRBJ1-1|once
TGTGCCAGCTCACCACTTCAGATGAACACTGAAGCTTTCTTT
CASSPLQMNTEAFF
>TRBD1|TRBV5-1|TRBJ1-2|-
TGCGCCAGCAGCTTACCGACCGGGACAGGCCAAGATGGCTACACCTTC
CASSLPTGTGQDGYTF
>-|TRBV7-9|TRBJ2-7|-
TGTGCCAGCAGCTTAAAGGGGCACGAGCAGTACTTC
CASSLKGHEQYF
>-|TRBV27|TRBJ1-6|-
TGTGCCAGCGGTTCCCATCCGGGACTCTTGAATTCACCCCTCCACTTT
CASGSHPGLLNSPLHF
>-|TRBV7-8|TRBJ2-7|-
TGTGCCAGCAGCCAAACCGGACAGTCTATCCCCTACGAGCAGTACTTC
CASSQTGQSIPYEQYF
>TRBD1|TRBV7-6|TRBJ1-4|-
TGTGCCAGCAGCTTAAGACAGGGGGGCTCGCGGGCTAATGAAAAACTGTTTTTT
CASSLRQGGSRANEKLFF
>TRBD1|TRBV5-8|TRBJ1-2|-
TGTGCCAGCAGCTTTTACTCGACAGGGAGTAACTATGGCTACACCTTC
CASSFYSTGSNYGYTF
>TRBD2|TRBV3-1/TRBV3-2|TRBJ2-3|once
TGTGCCAGCAGCCGCCCCGGGACTAGCGGGAGTGATACGCAGTATTTT
CASSRPGTSGSDTQYF
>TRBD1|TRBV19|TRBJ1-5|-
TGTGCCAGTAGTCCCCCGGGAAGGACAGGGAGTAATCAGCCCCAGCATTTT
CASSPPGRTGSNQPQHF
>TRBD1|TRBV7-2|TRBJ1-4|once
TGTGCCAGCAGCTTAGGGGCGGGCAGGGGGTACGAAAAACTGTTTTTT
CASSLGAGRGYEKLFF
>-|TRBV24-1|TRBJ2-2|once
TGTGCCACCAGTGCGCAGGGCCTCCACACCGGGGAGCTGTTTTTT
CATSAQGLHTGELFF
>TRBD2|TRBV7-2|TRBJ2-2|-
TGTGCCAGCAGCCTCATTAGCGGGAGGGCTAACACCGGGGAGCTGTTTTTT
CASSLISGRANTGELFF
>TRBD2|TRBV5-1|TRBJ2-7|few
TGCGCCAGCAGCTTACAGCTAGCGGCCTCCTACGAGCAGTACTTC
CASSLQLAASYEQYF
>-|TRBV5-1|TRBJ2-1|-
TGCGCCAGCAGCTTCCCGCAGGGTACAGGTGAGCAGTTCTTC
CASSFPQGTGEQFF
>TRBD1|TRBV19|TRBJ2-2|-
TGTGCCAGTAGTACAGGGGGCGGGACCGGGGAGCTGTTTTTT
CASSTGGGTGELFF
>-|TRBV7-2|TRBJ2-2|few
TGTGCCAGCAGAACCGGGCCGAGGGCCGGGGAGCTGTTTTTT
CASRTGPRAGELFF
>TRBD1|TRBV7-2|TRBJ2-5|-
TGTGCCAGCAGCCCGGGACAGACGTACCAAGAGACCCAGTACTTC
CASSPGQTYQETQYF
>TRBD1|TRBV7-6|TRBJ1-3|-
TGTGCCAGCAGCCTAGGGACAGTGGCTGGAAACACCATATATTTT
CASSLGTVAGNTIYF
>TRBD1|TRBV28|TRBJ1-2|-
TGTGCCAGCAGATACGGGACAGGGACCGGCTACACCTTC
CASRYGTGTGYTF
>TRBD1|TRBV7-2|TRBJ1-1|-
TGTGCCAGCAGCGAACAAGGGGGCCGGACTGAAGCTTTCTTT
CASSEQGGRTEAFF
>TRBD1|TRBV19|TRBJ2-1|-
TGTGCCAGTAGTATTGGTATGGCAGGGGGTTCCTACAATGAGCAGTTCTTC
CASSIGMAGGSYNEQFF
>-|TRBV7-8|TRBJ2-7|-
TGTGCCAGCAGCCCCCAATTTAGTCGCGGGACCTCCTACGAGCAGTACTTC
CASSPQFSRGTSYEQYF
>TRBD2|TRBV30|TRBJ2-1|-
TGTGCCTGGAGTGGTACTAGCGGGTACAATGAGCAGTTCTTC
CAWSGTSGYNEQFF
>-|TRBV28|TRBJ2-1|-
TGTGCCAGCAGTTCATTCAATGAGCAGTTCTTC
CASSSFNEQFF
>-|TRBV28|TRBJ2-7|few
TGTGCCAGCAGTTCCCCCACTTCCTACGAGCAGTACTTC
CASSSPTSYEQYF
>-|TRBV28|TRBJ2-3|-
TGTGCCAGCAGTGTACCGGACAGCGTGAAACTCCAGTATTTT
CASSVPDSVKLQYF
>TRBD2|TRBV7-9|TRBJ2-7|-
TGTGCCAGCAGTTGGACTAGCGGTACCTACGAGCAGTACTTC
CASSWTSGTYEQYF
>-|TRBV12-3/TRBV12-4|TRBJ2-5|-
TGTGCCAGCAGTAACGAGGCTAAAGAGACCCAGTACTTC
CASSNEAKETQYF
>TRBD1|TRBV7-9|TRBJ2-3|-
TGTGCCAGCAGCCAGGACAGGCCAACTAGCACAGATACGCAGTATTTT
CASSQDRPTSTDTQYF
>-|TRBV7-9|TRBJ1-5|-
TGTGCCAGCAGCTTAAATTACAATCAGCCCCAGCATTTT
CASSLNYNQPQHF
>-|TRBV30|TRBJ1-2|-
TGTGCCTGGACTTTTGGCCAGGGCGGCTATGGCTACACCTTC
CAWTFGQGGYGYTF
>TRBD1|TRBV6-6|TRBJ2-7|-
TGTGCCAGCAGTCTCACCCCCGGGACAGCCGACTCCTACGAGCAGTACTTC
CASSLTPGTADSYEQYF
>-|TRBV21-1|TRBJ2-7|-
TGTGCCAGCAGCAAAGTAGCTAGTTACTGGGAGGGCAACTCTCGCGAGCAGTACTTC
CASSKVASYWEGNSREQYF
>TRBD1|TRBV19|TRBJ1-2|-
TGTGCCAGTAACACGGGGCAGGGGGACTATGGCTACACCTTC
CASNTGQGDYGYTF
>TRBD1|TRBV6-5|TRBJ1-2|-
TGTGCCAGCAGCCCCGCTGGGACAGGGCGCGGCTACACCTTC
CASSPAGTGRGYTF
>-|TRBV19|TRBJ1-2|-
TGTGCCAGTAGTATACACAGCCCTGAAAACTATGGCTACACCTTC
CASSIHSPENYGYTF
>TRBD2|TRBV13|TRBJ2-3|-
TGTGCCAGCAGCAGAAGACTAGCGGGGAGCACAGATACGCAGTATTTT
CASSRRLAGSTDTQYF
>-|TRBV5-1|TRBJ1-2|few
TGCGCCAGCAGCCTGTCCGAGGGGACTTTGGGCTACACCTTC
CASSLSEGTLGYTF
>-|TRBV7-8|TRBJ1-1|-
TGTGCCAGCAGCGACTATAGGGCCGACTTCGTTGAAGCTTTCTTT
CASSDYRADFVEAFF
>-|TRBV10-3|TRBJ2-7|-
TGTGCCATCAGTGAGTCGCAAGGGCTAGCGGAGGGGGGAAGGGGCTACGAGCAGTACTTC
CAISESQGLAEGGRGYEQYF
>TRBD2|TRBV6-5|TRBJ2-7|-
TGTGCCAGCAGGCGGACTAGCGGGGCCTACGAGCAGTACTTC
CASRRTSGAYEQYF
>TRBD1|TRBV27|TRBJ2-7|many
TGTGCCAGCAGTTTGGGGCCAGGGGGATCCTACGAGCAGTACTTC
CASSLGPGGSYEQYF
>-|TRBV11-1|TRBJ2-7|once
TGTGCCAGCAGCCCGGGCCCGGACAGTGCCTACGAGCAGTACTTC
CASSPGPDSAYEQYF
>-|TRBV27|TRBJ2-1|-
TGTGCCAGCAGTTTATGGGCAATTAATGAGCAGTTCTTC
CASSLWAINEQFF
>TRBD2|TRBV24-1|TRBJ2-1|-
TGTGCCACCAGTGCCCCGAGGGCTAGCGGGAGCAGTTTGAATGAGCAGTTCTTC
CATSAPRASGSSLNEQFF